The 11 T cell receptor beta chains below all came from one sample that was sequenced in a study of T cell responses to AZD1222 COVID-19 vaccine. TCRdb keeps only in-frame clones here, not all; method: immunoSEQ multiplex PCR. The table has some 170,000 clones, approximately 91% seen once. The sample consisted of peripheral blood, taken 28 days after the second AZD1222 dose. Receptors originate from an adult who received the AZD1222 COVID-19 vaccine.

The chain joins TRBV7-9 to TRBJ1-1; no firm D call. Germline CDR1 reads SEHNR; CDR2 reads FQNEAQ (reference sequence). The V end was cut by 1 base, the J end by 1 base, with 10 bases between. This CDR3 spans 15 amino acids. The CDR3: CASSLVANKNTEAFF. The CDR3 nucleotides are TGTGCCAGCAGCTTAGTAGCAAATAAGAACACTGAAGCTTTCTTT. The full variable domain, with the rest looked up from reference TRBV7-9 and TRBJ1-1, is DTGVSQNPRHKITKRGQNVTFRCDPISEHNRLYWYRQTLGQGPEFLTYFQNEAQLEKSRLLSDRFSAERPKGSFSTLEIQRTEQGDSAMYLCASSLVANKNTEAFFGQGTRLTVV.

The chain links TRBV3-1 (or the pseudogene TRBV3-2) to TRBJ2-2; D perhaps matches TRBD1 (6 bases). From germline, CDR1 is LGHDT and CDR2 YNNKEL (reference sequence). This CDR3 spans 16 amino acids. Trimming cost V 6 bases and J 2 bases, with 16 bases left between them. The CDR3 region has the DNA TGTGCCAGCAGTTCCAATTTGGGACAAAACACCGGGGAGCTGTTTTTT. As protein: CASSSNLGQNTGELFF.

V and J are TRBV6-5 and TRBJ1-5; TRBD1 aligns across 8 bases. This CDR3 has 15 amino acids. V was pared by 5 bases and J by 2 bases, with 5 bases of the junction left unmatched. CDR1 and CDR2 (germline): MNHEY, SVGAGI. The CDR3, as DNA: TGTGCCAGCAGTCGGACAGGGAAGGGCAATCAGCCCCAGCATTTT. Protein sequence: CASSRTGKGNQPQHF.

The chain joins TRBV6-6 to TRBJ1-1, with TRBD1 identical over 10 bases. Germline V gives CDR1 MNHNY, CDR2 SVGAGI (reference sequence). The CDR3 spans 14 residues. The V gene end was trimmed by 5 bases and the J gene end by 2 bases; junction bases not matched to a gene: 2. The CDR3 DNA follows: TGTGCCAGCAGTAGACAGGGGGCTAACACTGAAGCTTTCTTT. It is translated as CASSRQGANTEAFF.

The gene calls are TRBV10-1 and TRBJ2-3; no reliable D call. Germline V gives CDR1 WNHNN, CDR2 SYGVQD (reference sequence). The CDR3 extends over 14 amino acids. Trimming stripped 7 bases from V and 0 bases from J, with 11 bases between. Here the CDR3 DNA reads TGCGCCAGCACCCCGGGTCTTAGCACAGATACGCAGTATTTT. As protein: CASTPGLSTDTQYF.

This chain uses TRBV27 with TRBJ1-6, with D possibly TRBD1 on 5 matching bases. The CDR3 length is 16 residues. Trimming removed 5 bases at V and 1 base at J, with 12 bases between. Germline V gene lookup returns CDR1 MNHEY and CDR2 SMNVEV (reference sequence). The CDR3 region is CASSRFQGSYNSPLHF. Here the CDR3 DNA reads TGTGCCAGCAGTCGTTTTCAGGGATCCTATAATTCACCCCTCCACTTT.

J is TRBJ2-7 and V is TRBV7-9; D not certain. Trimming removed 0 bases at V and 0 bases at J, with 6 bases between. CDR1 is SEHNR and CDR2 is FQNEAQ in the germline V gene (reference sequence). The CDR3 consists of 14 residues. CDR3: CASSLAESSYEQYF. The CDR3 bases are TGTGCCAGCAGCTTAGCCGAGAGCTCCTACGAGCAGTACTTC.

This chain joins TRBV18 and TRBJ1-5; TRBD1 agrees at 11 bases. CDR3 size: 14 residues. The trim removed 4 bases at V and 10 bases at J, leaving 6 bases unmatched. Germline CDR1 is KGHSH and CDR2 is LQKENI. The CDR3 region is CASSRTGGQEPQHF. CDR3 nucleotides: TGTGCCAGCTCACGGACAGGGGGCCAGGAACCCCAGCATTTT.

V gene TRBV30 combines with J gene TRBJ1-1; 8 nucleotides line up with TRBD1. CDR1 is GTSNPN and CDR2 is SVGIG in the germline V gene (reference sequence). Losses at the gene ends were 6 bases for V and 7 bases for J; bases not matched to a gene: 10. The CDR3 contains 13 residues. In nucleotides, the CDR3 is TGTGCCTGCGCGGGACAGGAAAGATTTGAAGCTTTCTTT. As protein: CACAGQERFEAFF.

Of note for this clone: At one of its ends the junction is not consistent with the germline gene, which may arise from a read error. The rearrangement links TRBV7-7 to TRBJ2-3, with D possibly being TRBD1 (5 bases). Germline CDR1 is SSHAT and CDR2 is FNYEAQ (reference sequence). This CDR3 spans 14 amino acids. The CDR3: CASSLRGATDTQYF. The CDR3 DNA reads TGTGCTAGCAGCCTTAGGGGTGCGACAGATACGCAGTATTTT.

The chain recombines TRBV24-1 with TRBJ2-1; D is tentatively TRBD1 or TRBD2 (6 bases each). Germline V gives CDR1 KGHDR, CDR2 SFDVKD. V lost 2 bases and J 3 bases, leaving 10 bases between the germline ends. The CDR3 runs 15 residues. The CDR3 protein is CATSDSGGLYNEQFF. CDR3 nucleotide sequence: TGTGCCACCAGTGATTCCGGGGGCCTCTACAATGAGCAGTTCTTC.